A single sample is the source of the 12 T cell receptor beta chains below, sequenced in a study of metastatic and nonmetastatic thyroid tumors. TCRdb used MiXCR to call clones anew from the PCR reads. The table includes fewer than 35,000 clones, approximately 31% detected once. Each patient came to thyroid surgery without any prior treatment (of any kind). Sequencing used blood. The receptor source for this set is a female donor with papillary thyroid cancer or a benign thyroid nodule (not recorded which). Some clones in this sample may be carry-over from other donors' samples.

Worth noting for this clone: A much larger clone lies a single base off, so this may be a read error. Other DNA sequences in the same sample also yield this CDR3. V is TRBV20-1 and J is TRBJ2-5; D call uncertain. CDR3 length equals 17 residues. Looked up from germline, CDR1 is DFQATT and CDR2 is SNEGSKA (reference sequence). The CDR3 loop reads CSARPPRTTRDQETQYF. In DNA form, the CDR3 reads TGCAGTGCTCGTCCCCCACGAACGACCCGCGACCAGGAGACCCAGTACTTC.

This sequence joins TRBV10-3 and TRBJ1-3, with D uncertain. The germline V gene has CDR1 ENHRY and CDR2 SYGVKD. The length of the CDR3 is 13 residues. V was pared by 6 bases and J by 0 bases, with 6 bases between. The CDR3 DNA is TGTGCCATCAGATCCCGCTCTGGAAACACCATATATTTT. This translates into CAIRSRSGNTIYF.

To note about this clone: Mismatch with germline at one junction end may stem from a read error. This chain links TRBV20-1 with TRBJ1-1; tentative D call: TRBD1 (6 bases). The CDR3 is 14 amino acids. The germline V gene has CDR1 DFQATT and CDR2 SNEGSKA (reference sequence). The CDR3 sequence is CSARAGGMNTEAFF. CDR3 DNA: TGCAGTGCCAGAGCGGGGGGCATGAACACTGAAGCTTTCTTT.

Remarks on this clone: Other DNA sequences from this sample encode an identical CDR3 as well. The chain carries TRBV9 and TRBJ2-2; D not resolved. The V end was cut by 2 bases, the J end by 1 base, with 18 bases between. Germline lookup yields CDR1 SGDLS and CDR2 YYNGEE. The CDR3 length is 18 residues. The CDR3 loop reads CASSVNPAGAQNTGELFF. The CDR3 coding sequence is TGTGCCAGCAGCGTTAACCCCGCTGGAGCTCAGAACACCGGGGAGCTGTTTTTT.

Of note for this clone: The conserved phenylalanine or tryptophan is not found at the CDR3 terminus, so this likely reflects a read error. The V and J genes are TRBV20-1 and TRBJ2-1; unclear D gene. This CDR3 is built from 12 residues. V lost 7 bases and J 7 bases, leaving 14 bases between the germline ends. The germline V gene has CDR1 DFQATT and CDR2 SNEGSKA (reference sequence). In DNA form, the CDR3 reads TGCAGTGACCCTGACTGGCGGAATGAGCAGTTCTTA. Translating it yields CSDPDWRNEQFL.

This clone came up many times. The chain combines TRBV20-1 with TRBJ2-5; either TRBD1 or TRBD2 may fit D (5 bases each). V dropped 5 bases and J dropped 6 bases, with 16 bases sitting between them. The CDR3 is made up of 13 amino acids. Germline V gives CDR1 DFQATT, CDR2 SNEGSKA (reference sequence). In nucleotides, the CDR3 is TGCAGTGCTGACGGGACCTCGAGACAGACCCAGTACTTC. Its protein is CSADGTSRQTQYF.

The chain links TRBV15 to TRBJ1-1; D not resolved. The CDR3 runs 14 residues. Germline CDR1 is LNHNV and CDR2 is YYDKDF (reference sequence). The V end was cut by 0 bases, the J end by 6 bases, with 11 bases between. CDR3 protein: CATSRDLAGSEAFF. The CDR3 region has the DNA TGTGCCACCAGCAGAGATTTGGCAGGTTCTGAAGCTTTCTTT.

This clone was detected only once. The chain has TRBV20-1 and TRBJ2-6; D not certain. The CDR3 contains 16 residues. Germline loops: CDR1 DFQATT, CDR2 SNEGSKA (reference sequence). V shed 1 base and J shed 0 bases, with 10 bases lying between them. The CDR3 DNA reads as TGCAGTGCTAGAGCCGACAAGGGCTCTGGGGCCAACGTCCTGACTTTC. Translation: CSARADKGSGANVLTF.

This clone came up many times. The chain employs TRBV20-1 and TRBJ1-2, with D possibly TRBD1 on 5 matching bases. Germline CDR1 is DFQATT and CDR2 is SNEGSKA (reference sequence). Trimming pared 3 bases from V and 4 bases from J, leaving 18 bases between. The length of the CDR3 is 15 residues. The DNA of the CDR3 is TGCAGTGCTAGTCAGATATTCGGGGGTGGCTATGGCTACACCTTC. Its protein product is CSASQIFGGGYGYTF.

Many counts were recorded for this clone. CDR3 sequence (DNA): TGTGCCAGCAGCCAAGAGCCCCGGACTTCCTACGAGCAGTACTTC. It codes for CASSQEPRTSYEQYF. V usage is TRBV14 and J usage is TRBJ2-7, with a tentative D call TRBD2 (5 bases). Trimming took off 0 bases at V and 1 base at J, with 10 bases between the two ends. The CDR3 has 15 amino acids. Germline V gene data show CDR1 as SGHDN and CDR2 as FVKESK.

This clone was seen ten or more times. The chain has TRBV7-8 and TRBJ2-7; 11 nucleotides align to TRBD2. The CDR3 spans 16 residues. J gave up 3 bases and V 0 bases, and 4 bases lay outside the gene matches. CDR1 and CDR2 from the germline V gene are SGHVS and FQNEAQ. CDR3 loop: CASSLARGTSGYEQYF. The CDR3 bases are TGTGCCAGCAGCTTAGCCCGGGGGACTAGCGGCTACGAGCAGTACTTC.

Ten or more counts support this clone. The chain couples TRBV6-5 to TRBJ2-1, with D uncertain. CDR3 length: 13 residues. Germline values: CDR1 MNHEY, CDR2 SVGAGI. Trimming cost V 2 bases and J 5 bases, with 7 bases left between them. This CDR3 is CASSYRRHNEQFF. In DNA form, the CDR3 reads TGTGCCAGCAGTTACCGACGGCACAATGAGCAGTTCTTC.